Each of the 21 T cell receptor beta chains below was sequenced from the same sample in a study of blood T cell repertoires in COVID-19. The protocol was immunoSEQ multiplex PCR, while the TCRdb copy is restricted to in-frame clones and leaves out a portion. The sample yields about 130,000 clones, roughly 91% seen once. Material: peripheral blood. The receptor source for this set is a man aged 60-69 years with COVID-19, enrolled during active disease.

This rearrangement joins TRBV5-5 to TRBJ1-2; 10 bases match TRBD1. Germline trimming cut 4 bases from V and 5 bases from J; bases unmatched to any gene: 11. The CDR3 length is 16 residues. Germline CDR1 SGHKS, CDR2 YYEKEE (reference sequence). The CDR3 loop is CASSPEWDRGGYGYTF. In DNA, the CDR3 is TGTGCCAGCAGCCCGGAATGGGACAGGGGCGGGTATGGCTACACCTTC. Full variable domain (remainder filled in from reference TRBV5-5 and TRBJ1-2): DAGVTQSPTHLIKTRGQQVTLRCSPISGHKSVSWYQQVLGQGPQFIFQYYEKEERGRGNFPDRFSARQFPNYSSELNVNALLLGDSALYLCASSPEWDRGGYGYTFGSGTRLTVV.

The rearrangement links TRBV7-3 to TRBJ1-5, with 8 bases lining up with TRBD1. The CDR3 has 15 amino acids. Unmatched junction bases numbered 4, after V lost 0 bases and J lost 6 bases. The germline V gene encodes CDR1 SGHTA and CDR2 FQGTGA. DNA for the CDR3: TGTGCCAGCAGCTTAACCGACAGGGGCCTTCAGCCCCAGCATTTT. This translates into CASSLTDRGLQPQHF.

The chain couples TRBV5-6 to TRBJ2-6; D unclear. Germline CDR1 is SGHDT and CDR2 is YYEEEE. CDR3 length: 15 amino acids. Trimming took off 4 bases at V and 0 bases at J, with 8 bases between the two ends. Here the CDR3 reads CASSRQFSGANVLTF. The CDR3 nucleotides are TGTGCCAGCAGCCGTCAGTTCTCTGGGGCCAACGTCCTGACTTTC.

The V and J genes are TRBV9 and TRBJ2-3; weak D call: TRBD2 (5 bases). The CDR3 covers 17 residues. V lost 3 bases, J lost 1 base, and 18 bases lay in between. The germline V gene has CDR1 SGDLS and CDR2 YYNGEE. CDR3: CASSAPPGAGGTDTQYF. The CDR3 DNA reads as TGTGCCAGCAGCGCCCCCCCCGGAGCCGGGGGCACAGATACGCAGTATTTT.

The chain employs TRBV2 and TRBJ2-5, with D possibly matching TRBD1 (6 bases). With 5 bases removed from V and 5 bases from J, the gap between germline ends came to 15 bases. This CDR3 spans 14 amino acids. Germline assignment: CDR1 SNHLY and CDR2 FYNNEI. Here the CDR3 reads CASSLTGLKETQYF. The CDR3 DNA follows: TGTGCCAGCAGTTTGACAGGCCTGAAGGAGACCCAGTACTTC. Together with reference TRBV2 and TRBJ2-5, the CDR3 gives the full variable domain: EPEVTQTPSHQVTQMGQEVILRCVPISNHLYFYWYRQILGQKVEFLVSFYNNEISEKSEIFDDQFSVERPDGSNFTLKIRSTKLEDSAMYFCASSLTGLKETQYFGPGTRLLVL.

The V and J genes are TRBV4-1 and TRBJ1-3, with TRBD1 matching 10 bases. The trim removed 1 base at V and 2 bases at J, leaving 2 bases unmatched. The germline V gene encodes CDR1 MGHRA and CDR2 YSYEKL. CDR3 size: 16 residues. The CDR3 DNA sequence: TGCGCCAGCAGCCAAGGACAGGGGGCGACTGGAAACACCATATATTTT. Amino acid sequence: CASSQGQGATGNTIYF.

This chain joins TRBV11-2 and TRBJ1-2; D possibly corresponds to TRBD1 (6 bases). Germline assignment: CDR1 SGHAT and CDR2 FQNNGV. The CDR3 has 13 residues. Trimming shortened V by 2 bases and J by 4 bases, and 8 bases separated the two germline ends. CDR3 amino acids: CASSLSGAYGYTF. The CDR3 nucleotides are TGTGCCAGCAGCTTATCAGGGGCCTATGGCTACACCTTC.

This chain joins TRBV10-1 and TRBJ2-7, with D possibly TRBD1 on 6 matching bases. Germline lookup yields CDR1 WNHNN and CDR2 SYGVQD (reference sequence). The CDR3 contains 13 residues. V was pared by 5 bases and J by 1 base, with 9 bases between. DNA for the CDR3: TGCGCCAGCAGTCGGACAGCTTCCTACGAGCAGTACTTC. It specifies CASSRTASYEQYF.

This clone was counted a few times. The V call is TRBV19, the J call TRBJ2-3; no clear D. The V gene's germline CDR1 is LNHDA and CDR2 SQIVND (reference sequence). The CDR3 is 13 residues long. V dropped 2 bases and J dropped 6 bases, with 9 bases sitting between them. In nucleotides, the CDR3 is TGTGCCAGTAGTATAAATCGCGGCGATACGCAGTATTTT. This translates into CASSINRGDTQYF. The whole variable domain, remainder taken from reference TRBV19 and TRBJ2-3, is DGGITQSPKYLFRKEGQNVTLSCEQNLNHDAMYWYRQDPGQGLRLIYYSQIVNDFQKGDIAEGYSVSREKKESFPLTVTSAQKNPTAFYLCASSINRGDTQYFGPGTRLTVL.

The chain couples TRBV7-2 to TRBJ2-3, with TRBD2 as a possible D gene (7 bases). This CDR3 comprises 15 residues. The ends were cut back, 3 bases at V and 2 bases at J, with 12 bases in the middle. Per the germline V gene, CDR1 is SGHTA and CDR2 is FQGNSA. In nucleotides, the CDR3 is TGTGCCAGCAGCTTTGTTGGGGGGGCCACAGATACGCAGTATTTT. It translates to CASSFVGGATDTQYF.

This chain uses TRBV6-1 with TRBJ1-5; D remains ambiguous. V lost 3 bases and J lost 3, with 15 bases in between. The CDR3 extends over 16 amino acids. The germline V gene has CDR1 MNHNS and CDR2 SASEGT. The CDR3 DNA follows: TGTGCCAGCAGTGAGAGACGGAGAGTTAACAATCAGCCCCAGCATTTT. Translated, it gives CASSERRRVNNQPQHF.

The CDR3 nucleotides read TGTGCCAGTACCCTGGACAGTTCGACTGGAAACACCATATATTTT. Protein sequence: CASTLDSSTGNTIYF. V and J are TRBV19 and TRBJ1-3, with D possibly being TRBD1 (6 bases). This CDR3 region has 15 residues. Germline assignment: CDR1 LNHDA and CDR2 SQIVND (reference sequence). Trimming left V 7 bases short and J 2 bases short, with 15 bases between.

J is TRBJ1-5 and V is TRBV11-2, with 9 bases that match TRBD1. J was trimmed by 8 bases and V by 8 bases; bases with no gene match: 7. The CDR3 is made up of 13 amino acids. CDR1 and CDR2 (germline): SGHAT, FQNNGV. The CDR3 sequence: CASQLDRGEPQHF. In DNA form, the CDR3 reads TGTGCCAGCCAATTGGACAGGGGAGAGCCCCAGCATTTT.

This rearrangement joins TRBV5-8 to TRBJ2-2; no clear D gene. Germline V gene lookup returns CDR1 SGHTS and CDR2 YDEGEE. The CDR3 is 15 amino acids. Between the trimmed V and J ends, which lost 4 bases and 5 bases, there was a span of 15 bases. CDR3 loop: CASSPSLGVTGELFF. CDR3 nucleotides: TGTGCCAGCAGCCCCTCTTTGGGCGTTACCGGGGAGCTGTTTTTT.

In nucleotides, the CDR3 is TGCGCCAGCAGCCTCCAAACTCCGGGACAGAAAGCTTTCTTT. Translated, it gives CASSLQTPGQKAFF. The rearrangement links TRBV5-1 to TRBJ1-1; 7 bases align to TRBD1. Germline CDR1 SGHRS, CDR2 YFSETQ. V lost 4 bases to trimming and J lost 9 bases; unmatched junction nucleotides: 12. There are 14 residues in the CDR3. Using reference TRBV5-1 and TRBJ1-1 for the parts outside the CDR3, the full variable domain is KAGVTQTPRYLIKTRGQQVTLSCSPISGHRSVSWYQQTPGQGLQFLFEYFSETQRNKGNFPGRFSGRQFSNSRSEMNVSTLELGDSALYLCASSLQTPGQKAFFGQGTRLTVV.

The chain couples TRBV9 to TRBJ2-5; 8 positions match TRBD2. This CDR3 contains 16 residues. Unmatched junction bases numbered 5, after V lost 0 bases and J lost 1 base. Per the germline V gene, CDR1 is SGDLS and CDR2 is YYNGEE. The CDR3 here is CASSVGRGVLQETQYF. The CDR3 coding sequence is TGTGCCAGCAGCGTAGGGCGGGGGGTCCTCCAAGAGACCCAGTACTTC. The whole variable domain, remainder taken from reference TRBV9 and TRBJ2-5, is DSGVTQTPKHLITATGQRVTLRCSPRSGDLSVYWYQQSLDQGLQFLIQYYNGEERAKGNILERFSAQQFPDLHSELNLSSLELGDSALYFCASSVGRGVLQETQYFGPGTRLLVL.

The chain's CDR3 is CASSVVGGAYNEQFF. The CDR3 coding sequence is TGTGCCAGCAGCGTAGTCGGCGGCGCTTACAATGAGCAGTTCTTC. The chain joins TRBV9 to TRBJ2-1; D call uncertain. Trimming pared 0 bases from V and 4 bases from J, leaving 11 bases between. The CDR3 has 15 amino acids. Germline loops: CDR1 SGDLS, CDR2 YYNGEE.

The V and J genes are TRBV29-1 and TRBJ1-1; the D gene is possibly TRBD1 (6 bases). CDR3 length equals 12 residues. Looked up from germline, CDR1 is SQVTM and CDR2 is ANQGSEA. V lost 4 bases and J 6 bases, leaving 12 bases between the germline ends. This CDR3 is CSVADSGAEAFF. The CDR3 region has the DNA TGCAGCGTTGCGGATTCAGGGGCTGAAGCTTTCTTT.

The chain has TRBV12-3 or TRBV12-4 and TRBJ1-2; D not resolved. V was cut by 2 bases and J by 7 bases, with 8 bases left in between. The length of the CDR3 is 12 residues. CDR3 sequence (DNA): TGTGCCAGCAGTTTAAGCCGGGGTGGCTACACCTTC. This encodes CASSLSRGGYTF.

The chain recombines TRBV28 with TRBJ2-3; the match to TRBD1 covers 7 bases. Trimming at V came to 6 bases and at J to 0 bases, leaving 9 bases not matched to a gene. In germline, CDR1 is MDHEN, CDR2 SYDVKM. The CDR3 sequence is 16 residues long. CDR3 sequence reads: CASSILGGQSTDTQYF. The DNA of the CDR3 is TGTGCCAGCAGCATTCTAGGGGGCCAAAGCACAGATACGCAGTATTTT.

This clone was observed once. This sequence joins TRBV19 and TRBJ1-3; unclear D gene. The ends were cut back, 8 bases at V and 0 bases at J, with 11 bases in the middle. Germline V lookup: CDR1 LNHDA, CDR2 SQIVND (reference sequence). The CDR3 totals 14 residues. CDR3 region: CASHTPSSGNTIYF. In DNA, the CDR3 is TGTGCCAGTCACACCCCTAGCTCTGGAAACACCATATATTTT. The full variable domain, its missing parts supplied by reference TRBV19 and TRBJ1-3, is DGGITQSPKYLFRKEGQNVTLSCEQNLNHDAMYWYRQDPGQGLRLIYYSQIVNDFQKGDIAEGYSVSREKKESFPLTVTSAQKNPTAFYLCASHTPSSGNTIYFGEGSWLTVV.